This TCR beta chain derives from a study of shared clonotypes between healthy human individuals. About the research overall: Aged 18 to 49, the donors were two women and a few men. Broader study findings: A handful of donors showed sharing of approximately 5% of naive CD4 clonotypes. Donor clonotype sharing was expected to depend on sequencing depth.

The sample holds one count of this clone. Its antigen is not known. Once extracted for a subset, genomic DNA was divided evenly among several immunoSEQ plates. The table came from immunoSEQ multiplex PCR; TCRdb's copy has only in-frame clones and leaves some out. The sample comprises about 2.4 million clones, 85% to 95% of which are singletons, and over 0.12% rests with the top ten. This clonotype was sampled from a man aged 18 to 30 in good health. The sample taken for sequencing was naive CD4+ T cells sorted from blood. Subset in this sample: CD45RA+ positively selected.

The CDR3 coding sequence is TGTGCCAGCAGCCTAACCGGGACAGACGATACGCAGTATTTT. Translation: CASSLTGTDDTQYF. The chain has TRBV5-4 and TRBJ2-3; the match to TRBD1 covers 7 bases. Germline V CDR1 and CDR2: SGHNT, YYREEE (reference sequence). V gave up 4 bases and J gave up 6 bases; unmatched junction bases: 8. This CDR3 comprises 14 residues.